This T cell receptor (beta chain) was retrieved from a study of blood T cell repertoires in COVID-19. As for the study in general: Samples taken during acute and convalescent COVID-19 were collected in the United States, Italy and Spain. In each case, the material was cDNA or gDNA derived from T cells, B-cell-depleted T cells, or PBMCs.

Sequencing was performed with immunoSEQ multiplex PCR; in TCRdb, only in-frame clones are kept and a portion is missing. Among hundreds of thousands of clones listed, roughly nine tenths were seen once. Participants spanned ages about 18 to 90 years and resided in about two dozen US areas. V lost 3 bases to trimming and J lost 3 bases, with 8 bases between them. The CDR3 spans 14 residues. CDR1 is SGHVS and CDR2 is FQNEAQ in the germline V gene. V and J are TRBV7-8 and TRBJ2-2, with D perhaps TRBD1 (6 bases). Sequences were obtained from PBMCs or T cells enriched from blood (not recorded which). The origin of this receptor is a man in his 60s who had recovered from COVID-19. CDR3 sequence (DNA): TGTGCCAGCAGCTTCGGACAGCACACCGGGGAGCTGTTTTTT. Translation gives CASSFGQHTGELFF. Looking up the rest from reference TRBV7-8 and TRBJ2-2 gives the full variable domain: GAGVSQSPRYKVAKRGQDVALRCDPISGHVSLFWYQQALGQGPEFLTYFQNEAQLDKSGLPSDRFFAERPEGSVSTLKIQRTQQEDSAVYLCASSFGQHTGELFFGEGSRLTVL.